In this sample, the clone carrying this T cell receptor beta chain turned up once. These data originate in a study of T-cell reconstitution after alpha-beta-depleted transplantation in children. As it was prepared, the TCRbeta library received unique molecular identifiers. From the PCR reads, TCRdb called clonotypes with MiXCR, one entry per CDR3 protein. This table holds about 360,000 distinct CDR3 sequences, less than 15% found once. The CDR3 is made up of 14 amino acids. CDR1 and CDR2 (germline): SGHAT, FQNNGV. V was clipped by 0 bases and J by 3 bases, with 9 bases between them. The chain has TRBV11-2 and TRBJ2-7; TRBD2 might be the D (5 bases). The clonotype comes from a human donor who donated a stem cell graft to a child with Fanconi anemia. Sequencing was performed on PBMCs, taken from the stem cell graft. The CDR3, as DNA: TGTGCCAGCAGCTTAGAGGGAGATTACTACGAGCAGTACTTC. Its protein product is CASSLEGDYYEQYF.